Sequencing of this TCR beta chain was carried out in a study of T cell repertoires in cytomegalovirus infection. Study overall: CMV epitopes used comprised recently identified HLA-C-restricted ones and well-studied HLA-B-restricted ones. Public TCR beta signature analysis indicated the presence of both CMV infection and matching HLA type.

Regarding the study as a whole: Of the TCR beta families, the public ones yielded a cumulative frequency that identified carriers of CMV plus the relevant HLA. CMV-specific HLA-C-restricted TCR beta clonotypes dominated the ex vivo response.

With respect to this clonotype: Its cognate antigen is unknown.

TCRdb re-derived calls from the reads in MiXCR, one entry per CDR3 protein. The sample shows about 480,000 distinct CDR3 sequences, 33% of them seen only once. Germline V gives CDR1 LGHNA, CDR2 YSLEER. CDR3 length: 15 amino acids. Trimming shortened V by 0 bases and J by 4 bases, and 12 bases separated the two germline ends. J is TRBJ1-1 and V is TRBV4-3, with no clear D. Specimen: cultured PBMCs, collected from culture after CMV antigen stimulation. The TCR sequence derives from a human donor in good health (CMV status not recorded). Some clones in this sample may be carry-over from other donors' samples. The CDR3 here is CASSQDAVSGTEAFF. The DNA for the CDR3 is TGCGCCAGCAGCCAAGATGCAGTGTCGGGCACTGAAGCTTTCTTT.